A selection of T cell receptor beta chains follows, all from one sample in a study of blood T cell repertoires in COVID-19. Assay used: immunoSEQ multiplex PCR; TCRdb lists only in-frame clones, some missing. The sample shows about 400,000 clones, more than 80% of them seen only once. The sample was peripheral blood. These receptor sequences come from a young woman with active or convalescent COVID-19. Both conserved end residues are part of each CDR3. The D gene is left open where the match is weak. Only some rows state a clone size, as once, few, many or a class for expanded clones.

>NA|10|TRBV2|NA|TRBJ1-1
CASRGGEAFF
TGTGCCAGCAGGGGAGGTGAAGCTTTCTTT
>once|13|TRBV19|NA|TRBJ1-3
CASWAPSGNTIYF
TGTGCCAGCTGGGCTCCATCTGGAAACACCATATATTTT
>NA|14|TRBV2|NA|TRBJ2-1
CASSVLSSYNEQFF
TGTGCCAGCAGTGTGCTAAGCTCCTACAATGAGCAGTTCTTC
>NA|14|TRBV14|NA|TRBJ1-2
CASSQERRNYGYTF
TGTGCCAGCAGCCAAGAACGGCGGAACTATGGCTACACCTTC
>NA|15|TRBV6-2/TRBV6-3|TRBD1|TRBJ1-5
CASSIGTVGNQPQHF
TGTGCCAGCAGTATCGGGACAGTGGGCAATCAGCCCCAGCATTTT
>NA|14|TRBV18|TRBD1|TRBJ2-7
CASSPGQGAYEQYF
TGTGCCAGCTCACCAGGGCAGGGGGCCTACGAGCAGTACTTC
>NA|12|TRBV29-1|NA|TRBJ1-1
CSVNQGMPEAFF
TGCAGCGTAAATCAGGGGATGCCTGAAGCTTTCTTT
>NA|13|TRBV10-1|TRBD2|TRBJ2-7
CASSVGLAYEQYF
TGCGCCAGCAGTGTGGGACTAGCCTACGAGCAGTACTTC
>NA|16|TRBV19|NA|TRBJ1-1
CASYTRKGGINTEAFF
TGTGCCAGTTATACAAGAAAGGGGGGGATAAACACTGAAGCTTTCTTT
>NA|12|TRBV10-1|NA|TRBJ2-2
CASSQYTGELFF
TGCGCCAGCAGCCAGTACACCGGGGAGCTGTTTTTT
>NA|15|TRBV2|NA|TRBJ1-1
CASSEGARLSTEAFF
TGTGCCAGCAGTGAGGGGGCGAGGTTGAGTACTGAAGCTTTCTTT
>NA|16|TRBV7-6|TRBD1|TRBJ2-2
CASSLNWDSNTGELFF
TGTGCCAGCAGCTTAAACTGGGACAGTAACACCGGGGAGCTGTTTTTT
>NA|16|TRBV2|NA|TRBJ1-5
CASSDVGTTTNQPQHF
TGTGCCAGCAGTGATGTAGGTACTACCACCAATCAGCCCCAGCATTTT
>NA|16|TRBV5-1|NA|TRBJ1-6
CASSPAASSYNSPLHF
TGCGCCAGCAGCCCGGCGGCAAGCTCCTATAATTCACCCCTCCACTTT
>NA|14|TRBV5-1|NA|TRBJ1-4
CASSLGSVDEKLFF
TGCGCCAGCAGCTTGGGTAGTGTCGATGAAAAACTGTTTTTT
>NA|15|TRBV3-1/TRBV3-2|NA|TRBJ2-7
CASSQGLSGTYEQYF
TGTGCCAGCAGCCAAGGGCTTTCCGGGACCTACGAGCAGTACTTC
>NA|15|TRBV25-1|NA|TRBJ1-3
CASSPGGASGNTIYF
TGTGCCAGCAGTCCCGGGGGGGCGTCCGGAAACACCATATATTTT
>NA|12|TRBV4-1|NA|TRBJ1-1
CASSQGSGEAFF
TGCGCCAGCAGCCAAGGGAGTGGTGAAGCTTTCTTT
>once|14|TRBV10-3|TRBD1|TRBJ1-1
CAISRGQGNTEAFF
TGTGCCATCAGTAGAGGACAGGGGAACACTGAAGCTTTCTTT
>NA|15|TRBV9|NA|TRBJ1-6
CASSPSRTSNSPLHF
TGTGCCAGCAGCCCAAGCCGCACGTCCAATTCACCCCTCCACTTT
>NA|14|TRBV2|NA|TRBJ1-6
CASSRTDYNSPLHF
TGTGCCAGCAGTAGGACAGATTATAATTCACCCCTCCACTTT
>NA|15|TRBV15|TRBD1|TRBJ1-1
CATSRAQGAGTEAFF
TGTGCCACCAGCAGAGCCCAGGGGGCGGGGACTGAAGCTTTCTTT
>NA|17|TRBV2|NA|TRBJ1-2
CASSEGGGGLLSYGYTF
TGTGCCAGCAGTGAAGGGGGCGGAGGGTTACTTTCCTATGGCTACACCTTC
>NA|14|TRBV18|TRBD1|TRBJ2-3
CASSRQGSTDTQYF
TGTGCCAGCTCAAGACAGGGTAGCACAGATACGCAGTATTTT
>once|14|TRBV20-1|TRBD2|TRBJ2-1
CSASGVAGVTEQFF
TGCAGTGCTAGTGGAGTAGCGGGGGTAACTGAGCAGTTCTTC
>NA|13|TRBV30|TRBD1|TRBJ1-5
CAWSPGQAQPQHF
TGTGCCTGGAGTCCGGGACAGGCCCAGCCCCAGCATTTT
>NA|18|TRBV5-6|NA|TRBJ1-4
CASSFTGTHTISNEKLFF
TGTGCCAGCAGCTTTACAGGAACCCACACCATAAGTAATGAAAAACTGTTTTTT
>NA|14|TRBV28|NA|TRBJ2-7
CASSFWTKGGEQYF
TGTGCCAGCAGTTTCTGGACTAAAGGAGGAGAGCAGTACTTC